This T cell receptor (beta chain) was identified in a study of graft-versus-host responses after intestinal transplantation. Study background: Grafts that recipients had were multivisceral, liver-intestinal, or isolated intestinal transplants.

The CDR3 has 12 amino acids. V shed 4 bases and J shed 8 bases, with 10 bases lying between them. Germline loops: CDR1 SEHNR, CDR2 FQNEAQ (reference sequence). On this clone: Its antigen is unidentified.

Clones were sequenced by immunoSEQ multiplex PCR, and TCRdb holds only the in-frame ones, with some missing. Here the sample spans 78,000 or so clones, roughly 87% being singletons. The receptor was derived from a human donor who was the organ donor for an intestinal transplant. The starting material was unstimulated CD8+ T cells sorted from spleen or lymph node cells, obtained before transplant. The rearrangement uses TRBV7-9 and TRBJ2-3, with no clear D. The CDR3 region is CASSSAPRTQYF. CDR3 in DNA: TGTGCCAGCAGCTCCGCCCCCCGTACGCAGTATTTT. Full variable domain (outside the CDR3, taken from reference TRBV7-9 and TRBJ2-3): DTGVSQNPRHKITKRGQNVTFRCDPISEHNRLYWYRQTLGQGPEFLTYFQNEAQLEKSRLLSDRFSAERPKGSFSTLEIQRTEQGDSAMYLCASSSAPRTQYFGPGTRLTVL.